This T cell receptor (beta chain) derives from a study of blood T cell repertoires in COVID-19. Overall study context: The origin of the acute and convalescent COVID-19 samples was the United States, Italy and Spain. The analysed material was cDNA or gDNA that came from T cells, B-cell-depleted T cells, or PBMCs.

As processed by the authors: Estimation of nucleated cell counts was performed using reference gene primer amplification. Clones were read by immunoSEQ multiplex PCR, and TCRdb kept only the in-frame ones, dropping some. That table is the source of V, J and clone size, and D and trimming were worked out from the DNA. Of roughly 190,000 clones in the sample, 75% to 90% were seen once. Germline-derived CDR1 and CDR2 are SNHLY and FYNNEI. The CDR3 length is 12 residues. The germline V and J ends were trimmed by 6 bases and 7 bases, with 13 bases remaining between them. The sample was peripheral blood. This sequence joins TRBV2 and TRBJ2-7; TRBD1 might be the D (6 bases). This receptor was taken from a woman aged 60-75 years with acute or convalescent COVID-19. The CDR3 spells CASRPPQGEQYF. The CDR3 DNA reads as TGTGCCAGCAGGCCCCCCCAGGGGGAGCAGTACTTC.